This T cell receptor (beta chain) was captured in a study of T cell repertoires in cytomegalovirus infection. Study-wide points: HLA-C-restricted CMV clonotypes gave the most frequent clonotype in two of eight donors.

This clonotype has at least ten counts. Its specificity is unknown. The CDR3 sequence is 15 residues long. V was trimmed by 1 base and J by 5 bases, leaving 15 bases between them. CDR1 SGHTA and CDR2 FQGNSA come from the germline V gene. TCRdb called the reads again in MiXCR, with one record for every CDR3 protein. The sample holds 150,000 to 200,000 distinct CDR3 sequences; approximately 15% are singletons and the top ten take over 25%. The sequence derives from a human donor in good health (CMV status not recorded). Some clones in this sample may be carry-over from other donors' samples. The gene calls are TRBV7-2 and TRBJ2-7; weak D call: TRBD2 (5 bases). Sequencing was done on a sample of PBMCs. The CDR3 sequence: CASSLEAQRENEQYF. The CDR3 DNA is TGTGCCAGCAGCTTAGAAGCGCAGAGGGAGAACGAGCAGTACTTC.